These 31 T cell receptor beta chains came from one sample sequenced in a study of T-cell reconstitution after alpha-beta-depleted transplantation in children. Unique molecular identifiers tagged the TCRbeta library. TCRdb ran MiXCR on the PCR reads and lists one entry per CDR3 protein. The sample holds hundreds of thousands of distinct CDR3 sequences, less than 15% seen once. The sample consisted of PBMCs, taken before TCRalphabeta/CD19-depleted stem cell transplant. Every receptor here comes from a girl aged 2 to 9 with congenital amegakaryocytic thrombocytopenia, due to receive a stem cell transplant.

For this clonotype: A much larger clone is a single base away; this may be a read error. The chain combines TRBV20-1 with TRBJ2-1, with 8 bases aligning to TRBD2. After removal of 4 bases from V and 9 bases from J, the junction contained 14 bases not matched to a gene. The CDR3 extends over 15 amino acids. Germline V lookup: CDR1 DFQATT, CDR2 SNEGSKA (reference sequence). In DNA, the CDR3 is TGCAGTGCTACTGCAGCGGGAGACTATTACGGTGAGCAGTTCTTC. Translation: CSATAAGDYYGEQFF.

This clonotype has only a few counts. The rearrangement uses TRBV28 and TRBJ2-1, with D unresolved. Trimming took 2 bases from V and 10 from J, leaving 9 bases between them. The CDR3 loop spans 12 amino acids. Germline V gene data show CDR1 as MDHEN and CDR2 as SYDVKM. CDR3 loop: CASSLLQGEQFF. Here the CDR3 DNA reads TGTGCCAGCAGTTTACTTCAAGGGGAGCAGTTCTTC.

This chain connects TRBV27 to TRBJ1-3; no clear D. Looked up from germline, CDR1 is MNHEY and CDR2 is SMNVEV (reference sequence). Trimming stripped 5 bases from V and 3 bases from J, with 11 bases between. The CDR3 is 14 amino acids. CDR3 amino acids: CASSRIGVGNTIYF. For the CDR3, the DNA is TGTGCCAGCAGTCGCATCGGGGTTGGAAACACCATATATTTT.

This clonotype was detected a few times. The CDR3 sequence: CASGLTTGLGGQETQYF. CDR3 sequence (DNA): TGTGCTAGTGGTTTGACGACAGGGCTTGGGGGCCAAGAGACCCAGTACTTC. V usage is TRBV12-5 and J usage is TRBJ2-5, with 7 bases identical to TRBD1. Looked up from germline, CDR1 is LGHNT and CDR2 is FRNRAP. The CDR3 loop spans 17 amino acids. J was trimmed by 1 base and V by 2 bases; bases with no gene match: 10.

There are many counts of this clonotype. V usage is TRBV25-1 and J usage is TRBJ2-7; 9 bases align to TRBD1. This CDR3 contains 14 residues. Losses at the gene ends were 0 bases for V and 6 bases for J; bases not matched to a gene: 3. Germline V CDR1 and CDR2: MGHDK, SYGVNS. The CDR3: CASSEYGTGFEQYF. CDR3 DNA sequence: TGTGCCAGCAGTGAATACGGGACAGGGTTCGAGCAGTACTTC.

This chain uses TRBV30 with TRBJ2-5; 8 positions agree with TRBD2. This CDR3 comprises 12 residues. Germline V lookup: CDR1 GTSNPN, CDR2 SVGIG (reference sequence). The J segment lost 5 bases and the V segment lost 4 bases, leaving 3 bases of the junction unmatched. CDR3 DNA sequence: TGTGCCTGGAACCCGGGAGGGGAGACCCAGTACTTC. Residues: CAWNPGGETQYF.

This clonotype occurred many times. In DNA, the CDR3 is TGTGCCAGCAGCTTTTTGGGACGTATCGATCAAGAGACCCAGTACTTC. Translating it yields CASSFLGRIDQETQYF. This chain links TRBV5-6 with TRBJ2-5; possibly TRBD1 or TRBD2 for D (5 bases each). There are 16 residues in the CDR3. In germline, CDR1 is SGHDT, CDR2 YYEEEE. Trimming took 2 bases from V and 2 from J, leaving 16 bases between them.

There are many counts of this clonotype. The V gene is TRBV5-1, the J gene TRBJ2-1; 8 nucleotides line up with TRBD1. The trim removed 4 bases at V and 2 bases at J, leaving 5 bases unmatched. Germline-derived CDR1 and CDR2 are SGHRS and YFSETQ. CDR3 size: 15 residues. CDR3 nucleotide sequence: TGCGCCAGCAGCCAGGGACAGGTGGCCTACAATGAGCAGTTCTTC. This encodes CASSQGQVAYNEQFF.

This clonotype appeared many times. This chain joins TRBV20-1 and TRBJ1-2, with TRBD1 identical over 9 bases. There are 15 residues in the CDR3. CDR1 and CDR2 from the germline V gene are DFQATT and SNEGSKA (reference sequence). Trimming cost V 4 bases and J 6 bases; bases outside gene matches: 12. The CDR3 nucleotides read TGCAGTGCTACGAGCCCCGGGACAGGGAAACATGGCTACACCTTC. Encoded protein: CSATSPGTGKHGYTF.

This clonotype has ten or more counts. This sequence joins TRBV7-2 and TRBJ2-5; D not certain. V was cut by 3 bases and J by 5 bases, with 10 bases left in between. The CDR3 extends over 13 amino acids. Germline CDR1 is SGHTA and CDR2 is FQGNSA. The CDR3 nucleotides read TGTGCCAGCAGCTTTCCTCCGTATGAGACCCAGTACTTC. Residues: CASSFPPYETQYF.

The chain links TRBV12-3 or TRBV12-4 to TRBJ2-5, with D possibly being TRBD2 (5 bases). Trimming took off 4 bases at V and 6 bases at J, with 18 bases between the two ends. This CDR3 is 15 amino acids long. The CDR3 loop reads CASSSPYTSVQTQYF. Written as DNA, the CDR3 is TGTGCCAGCAGTTCGCCGTATACTAGTGTTCAGACCCAGTACTTC.

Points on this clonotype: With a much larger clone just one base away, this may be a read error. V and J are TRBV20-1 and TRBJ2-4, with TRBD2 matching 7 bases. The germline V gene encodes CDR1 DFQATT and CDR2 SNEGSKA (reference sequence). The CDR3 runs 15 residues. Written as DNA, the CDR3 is TGCAGTCCTAGAGATCTAGCGGAGGACCAAAACATTCAGTACTTC. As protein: CSPRDLAEDQNIQYF.

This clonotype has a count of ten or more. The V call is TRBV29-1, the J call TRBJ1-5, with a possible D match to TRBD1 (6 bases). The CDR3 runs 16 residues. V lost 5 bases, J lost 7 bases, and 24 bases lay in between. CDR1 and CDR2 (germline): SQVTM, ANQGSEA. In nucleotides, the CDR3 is TGCAGCGTTCCCCGGGACACTCAAACGCTATTCCAGCCCCAGCATTTT. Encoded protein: CSVPRDTQTLFQPQHF.

In DNA form, the CDR3 reads TGTGCCAGTAGTACGGGACAGAACAACGAGCAGTACTTC. It yields the protein CASSTGQNNEQYF. The chain joins TRBV19 to TRBJ2-7, with 7 nucleotides matching TRBD1. The CDR3 contains 13 residues. Trimming took 4 bases from V and 5 from J; bases not matched to a gene: 5. Germline CDR1 reads LNHDA; CDR2 reads SQIVND (reference sequence).

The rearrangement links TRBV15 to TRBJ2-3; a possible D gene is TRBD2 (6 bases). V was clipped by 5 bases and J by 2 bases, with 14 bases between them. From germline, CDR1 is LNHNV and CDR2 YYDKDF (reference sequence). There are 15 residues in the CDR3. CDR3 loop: CATSGRGGDTDTQYF. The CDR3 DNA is TGTGCCACCAGCGGACGAGGCGGGGACACAGATACGCAGTATTTT.

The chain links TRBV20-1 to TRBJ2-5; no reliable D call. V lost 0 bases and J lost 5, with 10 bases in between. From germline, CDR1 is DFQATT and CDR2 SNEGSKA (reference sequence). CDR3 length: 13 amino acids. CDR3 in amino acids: CSARDRSAETQYF. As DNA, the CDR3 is TGCAGTGCTAGAGATCGGAGTGCGGAGACCCAGTACTTC.

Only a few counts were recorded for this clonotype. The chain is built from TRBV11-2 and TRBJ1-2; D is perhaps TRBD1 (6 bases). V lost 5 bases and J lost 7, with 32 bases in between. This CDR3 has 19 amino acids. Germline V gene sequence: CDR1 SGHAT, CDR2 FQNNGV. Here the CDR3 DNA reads TGTGCCAGCAGCCCTGGGACATTAAGTCCTGGTGTTCGAATCTCTGGCTACACCTTC. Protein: CASSPGTLSPGVRISGYTF.

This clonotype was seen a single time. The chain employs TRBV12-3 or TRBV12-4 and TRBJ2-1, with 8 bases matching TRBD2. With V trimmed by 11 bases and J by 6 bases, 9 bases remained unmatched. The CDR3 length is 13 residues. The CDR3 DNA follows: TGTGCCGGTACAGCGGGAGCCTTCAATGAGCAGTTCTTC. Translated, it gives CAGTAGAFNEQFF.

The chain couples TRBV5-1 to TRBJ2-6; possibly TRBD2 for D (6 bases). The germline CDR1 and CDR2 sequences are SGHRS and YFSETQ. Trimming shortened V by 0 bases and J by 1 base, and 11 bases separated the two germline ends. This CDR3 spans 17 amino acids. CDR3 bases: TGCGCCAGCAGCTTGGTTTTTGGGGGGTCTGGGGCCAACGTCCTGACTTTC. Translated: CASSLVFGGSGANVLTF.

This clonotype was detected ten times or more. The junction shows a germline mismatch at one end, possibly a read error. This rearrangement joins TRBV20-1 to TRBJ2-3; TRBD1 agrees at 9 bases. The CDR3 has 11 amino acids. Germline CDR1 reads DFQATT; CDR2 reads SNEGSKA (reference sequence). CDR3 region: CSANSGTGILF. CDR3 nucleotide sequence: TGCAGTGCTAATTCCGGGACAGGGATCCTTTTT.

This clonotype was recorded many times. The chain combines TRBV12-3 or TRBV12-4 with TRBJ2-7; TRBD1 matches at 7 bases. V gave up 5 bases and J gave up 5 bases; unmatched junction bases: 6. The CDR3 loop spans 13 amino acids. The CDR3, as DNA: TGTGCCAGCAGTCACGACAGGGAAGACGAGCAGTACTTC. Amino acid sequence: CASSHDREDEQYF.

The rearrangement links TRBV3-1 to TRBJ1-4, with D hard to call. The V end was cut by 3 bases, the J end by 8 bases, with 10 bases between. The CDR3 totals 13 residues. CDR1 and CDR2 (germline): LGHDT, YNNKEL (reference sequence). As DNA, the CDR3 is TGTGCCAGCAGCCAGGCACGACGGGAAAAACTGTTTTTT. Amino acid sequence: CASSQARREKLFF.

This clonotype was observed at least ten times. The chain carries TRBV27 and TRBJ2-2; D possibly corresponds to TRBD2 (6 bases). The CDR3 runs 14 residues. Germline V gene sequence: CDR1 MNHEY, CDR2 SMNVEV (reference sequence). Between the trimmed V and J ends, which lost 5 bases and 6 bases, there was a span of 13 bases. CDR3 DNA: TGTGCCAGCAGTCTGCCAGGGAGGTCCGGGGAGCTGTTTTTT. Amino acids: CASSLPGRSGELFF.

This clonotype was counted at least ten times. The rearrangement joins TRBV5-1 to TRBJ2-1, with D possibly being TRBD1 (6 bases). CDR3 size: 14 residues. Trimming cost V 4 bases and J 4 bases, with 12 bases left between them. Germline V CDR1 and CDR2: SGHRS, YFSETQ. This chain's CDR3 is CASSGGTGYNEQFF. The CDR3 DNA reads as TGCGCCAGCAGCGGGGGCACAGGGTACAATGAGCAGTTCTTC.

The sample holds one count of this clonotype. CDR3 nucleotides: TGTGCCAGCAGCTTAGAGGGCAGATTCTGCGAGCAGTACTTC. The encoded protein is CASSLEGRFCEQYF. This sequence joins TRBV7-2 and TRBJ2-7; no clear D. V shed 1 base and J shed 6 bases, with 13 bases lying between them. The CDR3 loop spans 14 amino acids. Per germline, CDR1 SGHTA and CDR2 FQGNSA.

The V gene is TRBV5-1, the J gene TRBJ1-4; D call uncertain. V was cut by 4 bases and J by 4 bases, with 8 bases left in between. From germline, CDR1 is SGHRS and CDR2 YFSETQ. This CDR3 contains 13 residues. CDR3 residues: CASSKGRNEKLFF. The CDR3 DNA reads TGCGCCAGCAGCAAGGGCCGTAATGAAAAACTGTTTTTT.

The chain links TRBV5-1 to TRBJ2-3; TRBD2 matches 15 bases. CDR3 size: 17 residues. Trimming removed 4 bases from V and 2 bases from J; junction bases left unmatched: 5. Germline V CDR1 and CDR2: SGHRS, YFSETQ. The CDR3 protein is CASSHGTSGRNTDTQYF. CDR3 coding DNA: TGCGCCAGCAGCCACGGGACTAGCGGGAGGAACACAGATACGCAGTATTTT.

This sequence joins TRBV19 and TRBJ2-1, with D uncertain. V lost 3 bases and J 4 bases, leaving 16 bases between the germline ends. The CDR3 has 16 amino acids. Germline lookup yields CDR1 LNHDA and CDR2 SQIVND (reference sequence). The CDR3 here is CASSMPQPSRYNEQFF. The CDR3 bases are TGTGCCAGTAGTATGCCGCAGCCTTCTAGATACAATGAGCAGTTCTTC.

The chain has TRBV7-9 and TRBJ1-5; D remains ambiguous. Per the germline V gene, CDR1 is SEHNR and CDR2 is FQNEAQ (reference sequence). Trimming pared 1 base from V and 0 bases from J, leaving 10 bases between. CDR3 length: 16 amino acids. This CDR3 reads CASSLGSPNSNQPQHF. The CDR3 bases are TGTGCCAGCAGCTTAGGGTCACCTAATAGCAATCAGCCCCAGCATTTT.

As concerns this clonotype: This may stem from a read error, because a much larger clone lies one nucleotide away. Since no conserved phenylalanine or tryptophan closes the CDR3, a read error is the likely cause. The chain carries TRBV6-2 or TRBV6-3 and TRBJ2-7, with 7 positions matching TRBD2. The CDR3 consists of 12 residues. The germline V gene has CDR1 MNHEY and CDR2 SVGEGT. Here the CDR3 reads CVSSLREREQYL. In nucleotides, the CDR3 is TGTGTATCCTCTTTGCGGGAGAGGGAGCAGTACCTC.

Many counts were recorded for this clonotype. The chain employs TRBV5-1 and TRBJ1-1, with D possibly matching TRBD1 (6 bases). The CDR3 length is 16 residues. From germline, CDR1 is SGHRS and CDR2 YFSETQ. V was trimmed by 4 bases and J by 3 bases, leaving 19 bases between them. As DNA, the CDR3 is TGCGCCAGCAGCCTCTGGACAGCCTTGGGGGACACTGAAGCTTTCTTT. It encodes CASSLWTALGDTEAFF.